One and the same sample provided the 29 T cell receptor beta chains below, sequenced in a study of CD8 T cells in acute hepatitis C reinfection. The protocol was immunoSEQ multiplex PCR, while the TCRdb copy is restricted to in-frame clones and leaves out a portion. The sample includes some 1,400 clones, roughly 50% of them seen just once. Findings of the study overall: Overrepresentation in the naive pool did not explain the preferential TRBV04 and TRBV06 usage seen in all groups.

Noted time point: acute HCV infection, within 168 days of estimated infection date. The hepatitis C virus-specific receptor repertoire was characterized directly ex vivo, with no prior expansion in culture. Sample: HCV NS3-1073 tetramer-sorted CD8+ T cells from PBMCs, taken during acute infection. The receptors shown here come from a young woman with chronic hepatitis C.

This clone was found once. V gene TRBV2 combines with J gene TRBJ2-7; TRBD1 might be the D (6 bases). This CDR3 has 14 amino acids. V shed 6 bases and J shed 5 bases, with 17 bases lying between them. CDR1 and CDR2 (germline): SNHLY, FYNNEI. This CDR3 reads CASRSTGNWDEQYF. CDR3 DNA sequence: TGTGCCAGCAGGTCTACAGGGAACTGGGACGAGCAGTACTTC.

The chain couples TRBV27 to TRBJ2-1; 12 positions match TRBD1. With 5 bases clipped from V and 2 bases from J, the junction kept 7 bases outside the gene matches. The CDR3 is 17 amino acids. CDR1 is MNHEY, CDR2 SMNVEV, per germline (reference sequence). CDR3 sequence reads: CASSAAGTGGAYNEQFF. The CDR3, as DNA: TGTGCCAGCAGTGCTGCCGGGACAGGGGGCGCCTACAATGAGCAGTTCTTC.

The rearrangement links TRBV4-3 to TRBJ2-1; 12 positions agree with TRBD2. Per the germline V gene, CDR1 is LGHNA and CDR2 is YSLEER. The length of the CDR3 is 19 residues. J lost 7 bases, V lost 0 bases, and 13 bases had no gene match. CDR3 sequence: CASSQEPAISSGGGNEQFF. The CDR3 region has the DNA TGCGCCAGCAGCCAAGAGCCGGCCATTTCTAGCGGGGGGGGGAATGAGCAGTTCTTC.

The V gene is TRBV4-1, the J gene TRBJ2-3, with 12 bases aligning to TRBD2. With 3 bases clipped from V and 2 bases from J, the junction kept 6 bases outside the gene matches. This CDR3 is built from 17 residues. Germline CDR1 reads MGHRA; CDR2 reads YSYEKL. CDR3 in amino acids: CASSQLTSGGYTDTQYF. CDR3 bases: TGCGCCAGCAGCCAGCTTACTAGCGGGGGGTACACAGATACGCAGTATTTT.

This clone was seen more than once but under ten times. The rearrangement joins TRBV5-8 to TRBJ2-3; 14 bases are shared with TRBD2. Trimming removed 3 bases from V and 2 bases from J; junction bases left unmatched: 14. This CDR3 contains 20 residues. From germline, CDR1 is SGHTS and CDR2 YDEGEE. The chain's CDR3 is CASSSQPGLAGAQYTDTQYF. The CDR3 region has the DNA TGTGCCAGCAGCTCCCAACCGGGACTAGCGGGGGCCCAATACACAGATACGCAGTATTTT.

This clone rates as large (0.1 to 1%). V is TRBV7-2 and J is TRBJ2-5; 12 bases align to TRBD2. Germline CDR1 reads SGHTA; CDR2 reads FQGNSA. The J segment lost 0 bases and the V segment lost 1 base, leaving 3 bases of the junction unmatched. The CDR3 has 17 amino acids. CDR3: CASSLVTSGGYQETQYF. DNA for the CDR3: TGTGCCAGCAGCTTAGTAACTAGCGGGGGGTACCAAGAGACCCAGTACTTC. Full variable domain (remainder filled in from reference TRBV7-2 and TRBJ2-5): GAGVSQSPSNKVTEKGKDVELRCDPISGHTALYWYRQSLGQGLEFLIYFQGNSAPDKSGLPSDRFSAERTGGSVSTLTIQRTQQEDSAVYLCASSLVTSGGYQETQYFGPGTRLLVL.

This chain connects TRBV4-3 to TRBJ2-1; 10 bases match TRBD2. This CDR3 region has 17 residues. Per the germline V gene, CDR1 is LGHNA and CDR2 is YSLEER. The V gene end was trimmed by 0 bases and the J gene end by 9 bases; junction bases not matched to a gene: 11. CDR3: CASSQDPASGGGGEQFF. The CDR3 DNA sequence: TGCGCCAGCAGCCAAGATCCGGCTAGCGGGGGTGGGGGTGAGCAGTTCTTC.

CDR3 in amino acids: CASSQDTLGVAGLRETQYF. The DNA for the CDR3 is TGCGCCAGCAGCCAAGATACCCTTGGGGTAGCGGGATTGAGAGAGACCCAGTACTTC. The chain couples TRBV4-3 to TRBJ2-5, with TRBD2 matching 8 bases. The CDR3 consists of 19 residues. Germline CDR1 and CDR2: LGHNA and YSLEER. V shed 0 bases, J shed 4 bases, and the junction held 16 bases outside the gene matches.

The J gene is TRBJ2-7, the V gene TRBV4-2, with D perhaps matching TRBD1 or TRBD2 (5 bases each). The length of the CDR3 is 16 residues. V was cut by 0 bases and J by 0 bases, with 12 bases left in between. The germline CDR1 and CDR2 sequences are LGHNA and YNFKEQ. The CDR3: CASSQEVGASSYEQYF. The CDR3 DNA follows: TGTGCCAGCAGCCAAGAGGTCGGGGCCTCCTCCTACGAGCAGTACTTC.

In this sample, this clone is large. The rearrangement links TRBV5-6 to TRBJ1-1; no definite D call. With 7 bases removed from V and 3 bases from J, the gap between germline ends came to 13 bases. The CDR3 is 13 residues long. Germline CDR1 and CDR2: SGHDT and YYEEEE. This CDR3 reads CASAGASHTEAFF. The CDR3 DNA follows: TGTGCCAGCGCCGGCGCTTCACACACTGAAGCTTTCTTT.

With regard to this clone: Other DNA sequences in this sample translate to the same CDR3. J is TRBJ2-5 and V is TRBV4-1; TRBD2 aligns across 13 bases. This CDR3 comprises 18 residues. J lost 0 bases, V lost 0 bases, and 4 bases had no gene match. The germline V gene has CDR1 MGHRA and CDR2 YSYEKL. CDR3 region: CASSQEETSGGYQETQYF. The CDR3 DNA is TGCGCCAGCAGCCAAGAAGAGACTAGCGGGGGGTACCAAGAGACCCAGTACTTC.

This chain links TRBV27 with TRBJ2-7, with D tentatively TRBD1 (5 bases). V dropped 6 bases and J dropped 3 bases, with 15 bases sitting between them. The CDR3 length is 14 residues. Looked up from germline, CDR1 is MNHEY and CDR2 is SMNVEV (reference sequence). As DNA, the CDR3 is TGTGCCAGCAGCCCGTTCGTCCAGGGCTACGAGCAGTACTTC. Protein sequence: CASSPFVQGYEQYF.

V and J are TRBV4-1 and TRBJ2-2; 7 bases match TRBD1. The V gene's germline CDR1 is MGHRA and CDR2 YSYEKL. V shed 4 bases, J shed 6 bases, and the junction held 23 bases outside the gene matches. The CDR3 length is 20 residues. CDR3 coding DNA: TGCGCCAGCAGCCTTTCCTCCGGGACAGCCGATCCTATGGCATCCGGGGAGCTGTTTTTT. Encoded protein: CASSLSSGTADPMASGELFF.

The CDR3 DNA follows: TGTGCCAGCAGCCTCGGACAGGGAATTGCCTACGAGCAGTACTTC. Its translation: CASSLGQGIAYEQYF. This chain uses TRBV6-6 with TRBJ2-7; 8 nucleotides line up with TRBD1. Germline CDR1 is MNHNY and CDR2 is SVGAGI (reference sequence). There are 15 residues in the CDR3. The V gene end was trimmed by 6 bases and the J gene end by 2 bases; junction bases not matched to a gene: 9.

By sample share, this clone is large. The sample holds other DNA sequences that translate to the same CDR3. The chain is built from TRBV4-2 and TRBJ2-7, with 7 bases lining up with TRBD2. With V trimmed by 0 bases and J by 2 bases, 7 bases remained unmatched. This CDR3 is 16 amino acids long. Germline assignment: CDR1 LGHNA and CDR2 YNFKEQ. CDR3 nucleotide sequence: TGTGCCAGCAGCCAAGAAGCTAGCGGCGCTCCCTACGAGCAGTACTTC. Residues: CASSQEASGAPYEQYF.

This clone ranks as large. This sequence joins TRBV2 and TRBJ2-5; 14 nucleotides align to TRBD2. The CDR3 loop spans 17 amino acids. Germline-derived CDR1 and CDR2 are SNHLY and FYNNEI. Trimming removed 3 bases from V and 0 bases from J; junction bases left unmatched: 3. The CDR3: CASSDWTSGGYQETQYF. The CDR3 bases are TGTGCCAGCAGTGATTGGACTAGCGGGGGGTACCAAGAGACCCAGTACTTC.

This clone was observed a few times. The CDR3 DNA is TGTGCCAGCAGCCAAGAAGAGAGGACACCAGCTTTCTTT. Encoded protein: CASSQEERTPAFF. The chain joins TRBV4-2 to TRBJ1-1; the D gene is possibly TRBD1 (5 bases). The germline V gene has CDR1 LGHNA and CDR2 YNFKEQ. With 0 bases removed from V and 10 bases from J, the gap between germline ends came to 12 bases. The CDR3 consists of 13 residues.

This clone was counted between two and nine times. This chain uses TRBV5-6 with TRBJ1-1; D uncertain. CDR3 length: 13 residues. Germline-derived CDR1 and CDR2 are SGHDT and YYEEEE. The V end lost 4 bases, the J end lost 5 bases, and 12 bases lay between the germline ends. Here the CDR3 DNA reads TGTGCCAGCAGCACGTGGAGGGAGACTGAAGCTTTCTTT. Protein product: CASSTWRETEAFF.

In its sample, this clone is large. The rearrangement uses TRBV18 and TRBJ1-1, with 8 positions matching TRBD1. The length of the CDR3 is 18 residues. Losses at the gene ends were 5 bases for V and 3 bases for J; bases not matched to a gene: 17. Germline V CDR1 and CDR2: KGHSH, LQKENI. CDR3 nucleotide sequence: TGTGCCAGCTCATCCGGGCGGACAGGGAAAAAAGGGTACACTGAAGCTTTCTTT. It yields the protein CASSSGRTGKKGYTEAFF.

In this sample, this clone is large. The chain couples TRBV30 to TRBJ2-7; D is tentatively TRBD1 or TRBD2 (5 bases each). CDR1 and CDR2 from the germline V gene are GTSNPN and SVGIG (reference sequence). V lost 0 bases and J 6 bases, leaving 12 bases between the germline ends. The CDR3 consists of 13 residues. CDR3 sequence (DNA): TGTGCCTGGAGTGTACCCGGGACCGGCGAGCAGTACTTC. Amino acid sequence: CAWSVPGTGEQYF.

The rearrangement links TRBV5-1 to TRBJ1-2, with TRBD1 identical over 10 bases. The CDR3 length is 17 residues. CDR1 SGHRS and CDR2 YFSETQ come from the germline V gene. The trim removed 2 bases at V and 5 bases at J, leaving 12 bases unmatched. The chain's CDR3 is CASSFDSGTGEFYGYTF. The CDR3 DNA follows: TGCGCCAGCAGCTTCGATTCCGGGACAGGGGAATTTTATGGCTACACCTTC. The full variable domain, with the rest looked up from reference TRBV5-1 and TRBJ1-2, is KAGVTQTPRYLIKTRGQQVTLSCSPISGHRSVSWYQQTPGQGLQFLFEYFSETQRNKGNFPGRFSGRQFSNSRSEMNVSTLELGDSALYLCASSFDSGTGEFYGYTFGSGTRLTVV.

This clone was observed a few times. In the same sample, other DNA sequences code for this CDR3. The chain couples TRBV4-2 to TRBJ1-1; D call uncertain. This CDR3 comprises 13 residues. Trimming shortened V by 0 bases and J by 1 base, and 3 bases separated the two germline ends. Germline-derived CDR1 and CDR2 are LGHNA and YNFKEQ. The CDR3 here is CASSQEKNTEAFF. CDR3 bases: TGTGCCAGCAGCCAAGAGAAGAACACTGAAGCTTTCTTT.

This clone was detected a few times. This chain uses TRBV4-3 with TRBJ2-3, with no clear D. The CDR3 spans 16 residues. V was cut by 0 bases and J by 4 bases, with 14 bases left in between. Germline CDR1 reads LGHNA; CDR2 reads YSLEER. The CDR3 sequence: CASSQEPDNGADTQYF. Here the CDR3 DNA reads TGCGCCAGCAGCCAAGAGCCGGATAATGGCGCAGATACGCAGTATTTT.

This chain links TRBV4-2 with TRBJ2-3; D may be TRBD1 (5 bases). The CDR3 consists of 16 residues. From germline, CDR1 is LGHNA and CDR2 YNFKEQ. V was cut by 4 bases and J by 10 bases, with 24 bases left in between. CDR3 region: CASSPELDPLLGAQYF. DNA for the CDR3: TGTGCCAGCAGCCCGGAACTCGATCCCCTGCTAGGGGCGCAGTATTTT.

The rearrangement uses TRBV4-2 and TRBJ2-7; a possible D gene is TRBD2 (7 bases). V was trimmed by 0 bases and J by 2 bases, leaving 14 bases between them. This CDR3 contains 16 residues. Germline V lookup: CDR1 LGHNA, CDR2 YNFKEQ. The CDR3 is CASSQEAAGAPYEQYF. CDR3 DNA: TGTGCCAGCAGCCAAGAGGCTGCGGGGGCCCCCTACGAGCAGTACTTC.

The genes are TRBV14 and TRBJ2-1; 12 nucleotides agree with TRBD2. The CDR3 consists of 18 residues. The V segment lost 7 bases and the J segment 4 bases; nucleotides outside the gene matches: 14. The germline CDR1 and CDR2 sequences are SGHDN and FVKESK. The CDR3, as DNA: TGTGCCAGCACCTACCTGCCGACTAGCGGGGGCTATTACAATGAGCAGTTCTTC. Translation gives CASTYLPTSGGYYNEQFF.

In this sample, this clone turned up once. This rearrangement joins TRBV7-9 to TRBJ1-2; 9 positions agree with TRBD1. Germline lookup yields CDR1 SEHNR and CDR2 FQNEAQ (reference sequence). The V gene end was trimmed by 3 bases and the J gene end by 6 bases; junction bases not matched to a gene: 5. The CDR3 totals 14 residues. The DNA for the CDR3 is TGTGCCAGCAGCTTCCGACAGGGGGAGGATGGCTACACCTTC. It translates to CASSFRQGEDGYTF.

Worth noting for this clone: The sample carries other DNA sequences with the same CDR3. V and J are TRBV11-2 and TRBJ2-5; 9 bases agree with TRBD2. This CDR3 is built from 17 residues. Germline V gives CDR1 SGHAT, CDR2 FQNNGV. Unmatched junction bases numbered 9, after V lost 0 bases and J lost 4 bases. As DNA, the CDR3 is TGTGCCAGCAGCTTAGAGGTCGCAGCGGGGGGTGGAGAGACCCAGTACTTC. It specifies CASSLEVAAGGGETQYF.

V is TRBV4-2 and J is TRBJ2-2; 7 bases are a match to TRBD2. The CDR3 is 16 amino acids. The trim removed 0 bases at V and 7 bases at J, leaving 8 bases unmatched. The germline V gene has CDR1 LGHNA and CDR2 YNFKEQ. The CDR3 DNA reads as TGTGCCAGCAGCCAAGAAGTGGGGGGGACTTACGGGGAGCTGTTTTTT. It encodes CASSQEVGGTYGELFF.